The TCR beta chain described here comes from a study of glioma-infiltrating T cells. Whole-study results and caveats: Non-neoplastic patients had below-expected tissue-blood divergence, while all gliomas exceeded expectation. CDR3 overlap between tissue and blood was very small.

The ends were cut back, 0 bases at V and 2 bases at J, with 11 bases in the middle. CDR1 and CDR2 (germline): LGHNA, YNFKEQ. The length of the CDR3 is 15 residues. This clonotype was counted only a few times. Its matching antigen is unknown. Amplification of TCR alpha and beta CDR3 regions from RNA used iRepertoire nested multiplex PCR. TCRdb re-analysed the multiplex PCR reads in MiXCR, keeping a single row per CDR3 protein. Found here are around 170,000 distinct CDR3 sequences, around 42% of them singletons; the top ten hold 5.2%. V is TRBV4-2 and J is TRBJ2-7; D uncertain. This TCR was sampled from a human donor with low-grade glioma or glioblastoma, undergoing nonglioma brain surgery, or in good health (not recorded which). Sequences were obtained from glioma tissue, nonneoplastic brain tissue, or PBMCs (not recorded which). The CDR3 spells CASSQDLVETYEQYF. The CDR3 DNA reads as TGTGCCAGCAGCCAAGATCTCGTGGAGACCTACGAGCAGTACTTC.